This is a list of T cell receptor beta chains from one sample in a study of T cell repertoires in cytomegalovirus infection. These TCRs' antigens remain unknown. MiXCR was run by TCRdb on the reads, yielding one entry per CDR3 protein. This table has fewer than 900,000 distinct CDR3 sequences, about 27% appearing once. The sample here was cultured CD8+ T cells from PBMCs, taken from culture after CMV antigen stimulation. The receptors stem from a human donor in good health (CMV status not recorded). Some clones in this sample may be carry-over from other donors' samples. Both conserved end residues are part of each CDR3. Each record gives: clone size, V gene, J gene, D gene, CDR3 length, CDR3 DNA, CDR3 protein. A D gene is named only where the DNA matches it firmly. Rows may omit the clone size; those that give it use once, few, many or a size class.

.	TRBV6-1	TRBJ2-7	.	13	TGTGCCAGCAGCTGGGCAGCCACCTACGAGCAGTACTTC	CASSWAATYEQYF
many	TRBV7-2	TRBJ2-1	TRBD2	17	TGTGCCAGCAGCTTAATAGCGGGGGGGCGAGATGGTAATGAGCAGTTCTTC	CASSLIAGGRDGNEQFF
few	TRBV7-9	TRBJ2-3	.	12	TGTGCCAGCGGCGACATGGGAGATACGCAGTATTTT	CASGDMGDTQYF
few	TRBV12-3/TRBV12-4	TRBJ2-3	.	14	TGTGCCAGCAGTTTGGACGGGGCCACAGATACGCAGTATTTT	CASSLDGATDTQYF
.	TRBV6-5	TRBJ1-1	.	14	TGTGCCAGCAGTGGAAGTAACTGGAACACTGAAGCTTTCTTT	CASSGSNWNTEAFF
.	TRBV27	TRBJ2-1	.	15	TGTGCCACCAAAAGTGGGGGACATTCCTACAATGAGCAGTTCTTC	CATKSGGHSYNEQFF
.	TRBV6-5	TRBJ1-1	.	14	TGTGCCAGCAGTGAAGAGGGGCCTTATGCTGAAGCTTTCTTT	CASSEEGPYAEAFF
many	TRBV6-6	TRBJ1-5	.	12	TGTGCCAGCTCGACACCGAATCAGCCCCAGCATTTT	CASSTPNQPQHF
.	TRBV27	TRBJ2-5	TRBD2	17	TGTGCCAGCAGTTCCATGGGACTAGCGGGGGGTCGAGAGACCCAGTACTTC	CASSSMGLAGGRETQYF
.	TRBV29-1	TRBJ2-2	.	16	TGCAGCGTTGTTGCTTCGAAAGGGAAGAACACCGGGGAGCTGTTTTTT	CSVVASKGKNTGELFF
few	TRBV4-2	TRBJ2-1	.	14	TGTGCCAGCAGCCAAATGCCCCGGGGTTATGAGCAGTTCTTC	CASSQMPRGYEQFF
.	TRBV5-6	TRBJ2-4	.	15	TGTGCCAGCAGCTTCCCAGGCAGGGGAAAAAACATTCAGTACTTC	CASSFPGRGKNIQYF
.	TRBV6-2/TRBV6-3	TRBJ2-2	.	14	TGTGCCAGCAGACGGGACCCTTGGACCGGGGAGCTGTTTTTT	CASRRDPWTGELFF
.	TRBV7-9	TRBJ1-2	TRBD1	15	TGTGCCAGCAGCCCGACAGGGTTCGGGAACTATGGCTACACCTTC	CASSPTGFGNYGYTF
many	TRBV7-2	TRBJ2-7	.	15	TGTGCCAGCAGTCTATCGACAGGTCTTGCCTACGAGCAGTACTTC	CASSLSTGLAYEQYF
many	TRBV27	TRBJ1-1	.	14	TGTGCCAGCAGTTTATCCCGGAGGGGACTTGAAGCTTTCTTT	CASSLSRRGLEAFF
many	TRBV7-6	TRBJ1-2	TRBD1	13	TGTGCCAGCAGCAGGACAGGTTACTATGGCTACACCTTC	CASSRTGYYGYTF
many	TRBV7-6	TRBJ1-5	.	16	TGTGCCAGCAGCTTAGGGTGGGGGGGTCTGAGTCAGCCCCAGCATTTT	CASSLGWGGLSQPQHF
.	TRBV7-9	TRBJ2-1	TRBD2	15	TGTGCCAGCAGCTTCCTACTAGCGGGGAACAATGAGCAGTTCTTC	CASSFLLAGNNEQFF
many	TRBV9	TRBJ2-1	.	15	TGTGCCAGCAGCCGTGGGGGGGGGGCCCACAATGAGCAGTTCTTC	CASSRGGGAHNEQFF
few	TRBV28	TRBJ1-5	TRBD1	14	TGTGCCAGCAGGTACCACAGGGGGCTCCAGCCCCAGCATTTT	CASRYHRGLQPQHF
.	TRBV6-6	TRBJ2-3	.	12	TGTGCCAGCAGTTACAGGCCAGATACGCAGTATTTT	CASSYRPDTQYF
few	TRBV15	TRBJ2-3	.	15	TGTGCCACCAGCAGAGTGGAGTCTCAGGCAGATACGCAGTATTTT	CATSRVESQADTQYF
few	TRBV6-6	TRBJ2-1	.	17	TGTGCCAGCTGCCCACCGATAACCACGTACGCCGTCAATGAGCAGTTCTTC	CASCPPITTYAVNEQFF
few	TRBV4-1	TRBJ1-1	.	15	TGCGCCAGCAGCCAAGATCGAGGCAGGAACACTGAAGCTTTCTTT	CASSQDRGRNTEAFF
.	TRBV6-1	TRBJ1-5	.	17	TGTGCCAGCAGTGAAGCGGTAGGGGGGACGCGCAATCAGCCCCAGCATTTT	CASSEAVGGTRNQPQHF
.	TRBV5-5	TRBJ2-5	.	15	TGTGCCAGCAGCTTGGTGGGGCTGGGGTTGGAGACCCAGTACTTC	CASSLVGLGLETQYF
.	TRBV4-1	TRBJ2-1	TRBD2	14	TGCGCCAGCAAACTAGCGGGGGGGTACTATGAGCAGTTCTTC	CASKLAGGYYEQFF
.	TRBV19	TRBJ1-1	.	15	TGTGCCAGTAGTACGTACACCGGAGTAGGCACTGAAGCTTTCTTT	CASSTYTGVGTEAFF
few	TRBV24-1	TRBJ1-6	.	15	TGTGCCACCAGTGATGGGGACTTAGCAAATTCACCCCTCCACTTT	CATSDGDLANSPLHF
many	TRBV7-6	TRBJ2-3	TRBD2	17	TGTGCCAGCAGCTCCCTAGCGGGGGGCGAGGGCACAGATACGCAGTATTTT	CASSSLAGGEGTDTQYF
few	TRBV12-3/TRBV12-4	TRBJ1-1	.	14	TGTGCCAGCAGTGCCCCGGGAAGGGAAACTGAAGCTTTCTTT	CASSAPGRETEAFF
.	TRBV19	TRBJ2-1	.	11	TGTGCCAGTACCAACTACAATGAGCAGTTCTTC	CASTNYNEQFF
.	TRBV5-4	TRBJ2-1	TRBD1	15	TGTGCCAGCAGCTTTGGGACAGGAGAATACAATGAGCAGTTCTTC	CASSFGTGEYNEQFF
.	TRBV14	TRBJ1-1	TRBD1	17	TGTGCCAGCAGCCCAGCCGGACAGGGGGAAGGATCGAGTGAAGCTTTCTTT	CASSPAGQGEGSSEAFF
.	TRBV12-3/TRBV12-4	TRBJ2-3	.	14	TGTGCCAGCACCTACCTCGGGTCGACAGATACGCAGTATTTT	CASTYLGSTDTQYF
.	TRBV11-2	TRBJ2-1	.	15	TGTGCCAGCAGCTTGGGGAACGCGGGGAGCAATGAGCAGTTCTTC	CASSLGNAGSNEQFF
few	TRBV6-6	TRBJ1-2	TRBD1	16	TGTGCCAGCAGTTACTCGAAATACAGGGGGGACTATGGCTACACCTTC	CASSYSKYRGDYGYTF
.	TRBV6-5	TRBJ2-2	.	15	TGTGCCAGCCGGCTCGTGGGGCGCGACACCGGGGAGCTGTTTTTT	CASRLVGRDTGELFF
.	TRBV20-1	TRBJ2-3	.	17	TGCAGTGCTAGACCCACCTTGGCGGCGCACTTCTGGGATACGCAGTATTTT	CSARPTLAAHFWDTQYF
.	TRBV2	TRBJ1-6	.	18	TGTGCCAGCAGGGTCGAGGAAATTCCGAGCTCCTATAATTCACCCCTCCACTTT	CASRVEEIPSSYNSPLHF